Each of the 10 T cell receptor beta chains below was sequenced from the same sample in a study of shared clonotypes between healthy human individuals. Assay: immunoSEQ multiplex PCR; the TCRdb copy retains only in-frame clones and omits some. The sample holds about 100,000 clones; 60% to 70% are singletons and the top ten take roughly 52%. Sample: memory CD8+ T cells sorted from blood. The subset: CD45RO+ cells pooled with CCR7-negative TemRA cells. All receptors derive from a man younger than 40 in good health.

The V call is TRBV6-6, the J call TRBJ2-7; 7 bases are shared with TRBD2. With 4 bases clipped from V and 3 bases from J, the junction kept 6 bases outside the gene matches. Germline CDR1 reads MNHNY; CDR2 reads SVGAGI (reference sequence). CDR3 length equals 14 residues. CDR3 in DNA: TGTGCCAGCAGTTTGGTCGGGAGGTTCTACGAGCAGTACTTC. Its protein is CASSLVGRFYEQYF.

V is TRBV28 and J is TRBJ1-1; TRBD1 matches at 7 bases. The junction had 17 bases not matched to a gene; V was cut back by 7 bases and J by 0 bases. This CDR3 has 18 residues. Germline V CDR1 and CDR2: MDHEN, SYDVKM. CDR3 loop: CASNLKPGQLFLNTEAFF. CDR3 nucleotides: TGTGCCAGCAACCTTAAACCGGGACAGTTATTTTTGAACACTGAAGCTTTCTTT.

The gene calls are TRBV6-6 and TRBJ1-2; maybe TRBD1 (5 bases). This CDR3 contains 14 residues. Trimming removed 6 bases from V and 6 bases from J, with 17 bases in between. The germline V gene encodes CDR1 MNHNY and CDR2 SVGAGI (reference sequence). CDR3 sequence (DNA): TGTGCCAGCAGCGCACCCGGGGCAGTAGATGGCTACACCTTC. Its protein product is CASSAPGAVDGYTF.

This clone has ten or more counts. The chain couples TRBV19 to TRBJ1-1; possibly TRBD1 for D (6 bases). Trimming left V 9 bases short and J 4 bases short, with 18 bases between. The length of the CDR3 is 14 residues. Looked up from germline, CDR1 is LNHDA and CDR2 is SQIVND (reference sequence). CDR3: CASLMDSGATEAFF. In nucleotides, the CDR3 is TGTGCCAGCCTAATGGACTCGGGGGCCACTGAAGCTTTCTTT.

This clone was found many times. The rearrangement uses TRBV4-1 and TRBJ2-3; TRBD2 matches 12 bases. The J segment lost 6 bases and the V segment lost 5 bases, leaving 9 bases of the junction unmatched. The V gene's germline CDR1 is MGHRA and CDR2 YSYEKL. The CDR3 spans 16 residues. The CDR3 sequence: CASSERLAGVSDTQYF. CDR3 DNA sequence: TGCGCCAGCAGCGAGAGACTAGCGGGAGTCTCGGATACGCAGTATTTT.

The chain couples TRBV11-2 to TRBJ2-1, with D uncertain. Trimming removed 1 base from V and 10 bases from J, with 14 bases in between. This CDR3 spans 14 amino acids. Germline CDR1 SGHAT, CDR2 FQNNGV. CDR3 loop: CASSLATAWPEQFF. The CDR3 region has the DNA TGTGCCAGCAGCTTAGCCACAGCATGGCCAGAGCAGTTCTTC.

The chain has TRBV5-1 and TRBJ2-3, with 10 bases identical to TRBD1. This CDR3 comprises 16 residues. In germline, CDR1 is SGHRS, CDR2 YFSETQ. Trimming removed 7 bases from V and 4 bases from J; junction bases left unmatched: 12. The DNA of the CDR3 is TGCGCCAGCCGCCTATTAGGGACAGGGGTGGCAGATACGCAGTATTTT. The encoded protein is CASRLLGTGVADTQYF.

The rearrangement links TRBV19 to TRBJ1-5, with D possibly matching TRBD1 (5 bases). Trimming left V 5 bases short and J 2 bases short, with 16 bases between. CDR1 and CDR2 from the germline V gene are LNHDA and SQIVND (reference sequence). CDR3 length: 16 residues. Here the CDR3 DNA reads TGTGCCAGTAGTCCCATCAGGGAGTTTGGCAATCAGCCCCAGCATTTT. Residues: CASSPIREFGNQPQHF.

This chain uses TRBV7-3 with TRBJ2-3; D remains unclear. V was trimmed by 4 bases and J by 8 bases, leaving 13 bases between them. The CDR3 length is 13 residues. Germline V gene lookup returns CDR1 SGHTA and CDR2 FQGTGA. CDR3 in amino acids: CASSSQTGSTQYF. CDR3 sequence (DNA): TGTGCCAGCAGCTCTCAGACCGGGTCTACGCAGTATTTT.

In nucleotides, the CDR3 is TGTGCCAGCAGTAACCGGGCTACCTACAATGAGCAGTTCTTC. It encodes CASSNRATYNEQFF. The chain is built from TRBV2 and TRBJ2-1; D uncertain. CDR3 length equals 14 residues. Germline loops: CDR1 SNHLY, CDR2 FYNNEI. V was shortened by 5 bases and J by 2 bases, with 10 bases between the two germline ends.